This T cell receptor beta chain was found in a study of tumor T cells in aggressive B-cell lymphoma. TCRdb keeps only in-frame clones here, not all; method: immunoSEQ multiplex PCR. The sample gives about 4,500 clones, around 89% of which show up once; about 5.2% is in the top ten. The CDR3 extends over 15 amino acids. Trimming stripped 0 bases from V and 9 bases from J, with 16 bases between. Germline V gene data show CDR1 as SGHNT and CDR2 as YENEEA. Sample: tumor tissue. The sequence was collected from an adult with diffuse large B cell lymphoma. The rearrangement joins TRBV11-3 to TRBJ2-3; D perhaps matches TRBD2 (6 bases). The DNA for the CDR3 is TGTGCCAGCAGCTTAGATGGGCAGCGGGTAGCGACGCAGTATTTT. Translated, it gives CASSLDGQRVATQYF.